This T cell receptor (beta chain) is from a study of T cell changes during pregnancy in multiple sclerosis. There are 14 residues in the CDR3. V was clipped by 2 bases and J by 8 bases, with 15 bases between them. Per germline, CDR1 MDHEN and CDR2 SYDVKM. The method was immunoSEQ multiplex PCR; TCRdb's version includes in-frame clones alone and lacks a portion of them. The table lists fewer than 75,000 clones, about nine tenths of them singletons, with approximately 2.5% in the top ten. This sequence was found in a female donor with multiple sclerosis, enrolled in a pregnancy study. The chain links TRBV28 to TRBJ1-2, with no clear D. Source: peripheral blood, taken in the first trimester of pregnancy. The CDR3 DNA reads as TGTGCCAGCAGTTTAAGCGGGCCCCCCGACGGCTACACCTTC. As protein: CASSLSGPPDGYTF.